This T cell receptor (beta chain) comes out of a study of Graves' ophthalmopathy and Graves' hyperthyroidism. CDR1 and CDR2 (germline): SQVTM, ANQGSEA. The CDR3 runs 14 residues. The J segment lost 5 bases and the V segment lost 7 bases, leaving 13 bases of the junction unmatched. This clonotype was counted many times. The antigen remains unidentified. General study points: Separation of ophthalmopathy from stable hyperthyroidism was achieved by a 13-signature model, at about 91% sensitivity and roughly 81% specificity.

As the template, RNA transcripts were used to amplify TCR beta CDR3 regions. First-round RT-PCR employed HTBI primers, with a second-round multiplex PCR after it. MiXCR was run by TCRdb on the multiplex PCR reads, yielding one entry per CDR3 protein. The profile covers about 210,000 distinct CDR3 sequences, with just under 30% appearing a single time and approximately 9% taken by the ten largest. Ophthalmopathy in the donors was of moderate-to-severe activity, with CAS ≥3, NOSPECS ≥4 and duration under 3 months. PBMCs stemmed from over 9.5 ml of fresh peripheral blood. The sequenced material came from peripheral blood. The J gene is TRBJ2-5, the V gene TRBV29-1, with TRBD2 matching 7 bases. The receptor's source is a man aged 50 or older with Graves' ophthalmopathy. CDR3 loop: CSALEGGILETQYF. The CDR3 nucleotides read TGCAGCGCGCTTGAGGGAGGGATACTGGAGACCCAGTACTTC. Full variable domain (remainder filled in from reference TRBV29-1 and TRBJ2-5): SAVISQKPSRDICQRGTSLTIQCQVDSQVTMMFWYRQQPGQSLTLIATANQGSEATYESGFVIDKFPISRPNLTFSTLTVSNMSPEDSSIYLCSALEGGILETQYFGPGTRLLVL.